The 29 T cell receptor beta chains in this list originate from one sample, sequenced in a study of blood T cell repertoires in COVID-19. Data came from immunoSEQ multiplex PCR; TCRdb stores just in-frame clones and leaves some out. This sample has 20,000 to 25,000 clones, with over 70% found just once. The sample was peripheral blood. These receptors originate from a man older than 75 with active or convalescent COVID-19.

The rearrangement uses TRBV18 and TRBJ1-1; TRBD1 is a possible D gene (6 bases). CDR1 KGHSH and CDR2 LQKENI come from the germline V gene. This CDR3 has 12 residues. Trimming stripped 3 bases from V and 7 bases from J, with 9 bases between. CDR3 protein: CASSPHRDEAFF. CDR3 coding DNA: TGTGCCAGCTCACCCCACAGGGATGAAGCTTTCTTT. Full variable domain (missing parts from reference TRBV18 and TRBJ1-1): NAGVMQNPRHLVRRRGQEARLRCSPMKGHSHVYWYRQLPEEGLKFMVYLQKENIIDESGMPKERFSAEFPKEGPSILRIQQVVRGDSAAYFCASSPHRDEAFFGQGTRLTVV.

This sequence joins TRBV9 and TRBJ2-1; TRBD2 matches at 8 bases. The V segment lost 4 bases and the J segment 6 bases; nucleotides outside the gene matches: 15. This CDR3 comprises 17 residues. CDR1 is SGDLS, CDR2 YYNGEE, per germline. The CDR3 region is CASSTRPSGSGFNEQFF. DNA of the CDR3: TGTGCCAGCAGCACCCGACCGAGCGGGAGCGGTTTCAATGAGCAGTTCTTC.

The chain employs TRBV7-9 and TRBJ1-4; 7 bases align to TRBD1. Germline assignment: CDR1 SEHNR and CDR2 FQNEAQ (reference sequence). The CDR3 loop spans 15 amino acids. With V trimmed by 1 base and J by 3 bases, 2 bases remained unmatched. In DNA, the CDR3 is TGTGCCAGCAGCTTAGAGGGACAGTCTAATGAAAAACTGTTTTTT. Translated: CASSLEGQSNEKLFF.

Here the CDR3 DNA reads TGTGCCAGCTCCCTGGACTTGACCGGGGAGCTGTTTTTT. It codes for CASSLDLTGELFF. The chain has TRBV18 and TRBJ2-2; D is perhaps TRBD2 (5 bases). The CDR3 length is 13 residues. The V and J ends lost 6 bases and 5 bases respectively, with 10 bases between them. From germline, CDR1 is KGHSH and CDR2 LQKENI.

DNA for the CDR3: TGTGCCAGCAGCGCCACGGGAGATGCCACTGAAGCTTTCTTT. As protein: CASSATGDATEAFF. The rearrangement joins TRBV9 to TRBJ1-1; D gene ambiguous. Trimming shortened V by 3 bases and J by 4 bases, and 13 bases separated the two germline ends. CDR3 length equals 14 residues. Germline loops: CDR1 SGDLS, CDR2 YYNGEE.

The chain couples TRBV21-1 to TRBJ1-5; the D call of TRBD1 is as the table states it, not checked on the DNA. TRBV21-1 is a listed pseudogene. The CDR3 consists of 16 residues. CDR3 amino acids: CASSKSGTGKGQPQHF. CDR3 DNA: TGTGCCAGCAGCAAGTCTGGGACAGGGAAAGGTCAGCCCCAGCATTTT.

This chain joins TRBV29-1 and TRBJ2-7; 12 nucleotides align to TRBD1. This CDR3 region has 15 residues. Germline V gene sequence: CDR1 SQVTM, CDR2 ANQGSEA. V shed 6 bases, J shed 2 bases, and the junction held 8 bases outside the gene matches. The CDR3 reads CSVNPGQGAPYEQYF. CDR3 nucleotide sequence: TGCAGCGTCAATCCGGGACAGGGGGCCCCCTACGAGCAGTACTTC.

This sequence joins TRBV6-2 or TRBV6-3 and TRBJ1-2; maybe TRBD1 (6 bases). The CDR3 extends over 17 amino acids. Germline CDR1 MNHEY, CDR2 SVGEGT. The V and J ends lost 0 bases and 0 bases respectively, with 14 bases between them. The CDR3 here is CASSYSRFSGANYGYTF. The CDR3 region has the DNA TGTGCCAGCAGTTACTCGAGGTTCTCAGGGGCTAACTATGGCTACACCTTC.

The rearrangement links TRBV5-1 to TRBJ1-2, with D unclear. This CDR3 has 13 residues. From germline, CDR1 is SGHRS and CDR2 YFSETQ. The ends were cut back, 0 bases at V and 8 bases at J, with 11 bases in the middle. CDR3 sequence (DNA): TGCGCCAGCAGCTTGGACGGGGAAAGCGGCTACACCTTC. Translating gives CASSLDGESGYTF.

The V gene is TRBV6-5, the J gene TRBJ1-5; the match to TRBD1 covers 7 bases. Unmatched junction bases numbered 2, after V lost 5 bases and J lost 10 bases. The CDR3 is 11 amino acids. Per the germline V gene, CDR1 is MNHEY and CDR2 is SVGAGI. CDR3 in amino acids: CASSRDSPQHF. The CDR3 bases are TGTGCCAGCAGTAGGGACAGCCCCCAGCATTTT.

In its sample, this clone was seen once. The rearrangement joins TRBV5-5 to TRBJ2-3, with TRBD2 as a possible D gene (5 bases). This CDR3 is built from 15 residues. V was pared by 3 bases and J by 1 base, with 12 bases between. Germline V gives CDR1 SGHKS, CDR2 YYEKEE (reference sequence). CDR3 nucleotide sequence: TGTGCCAGCAGCTGGATGATGGGAGGCACAGATACGCAGTATTTT. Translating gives CASSWMMGGTDTQYF.

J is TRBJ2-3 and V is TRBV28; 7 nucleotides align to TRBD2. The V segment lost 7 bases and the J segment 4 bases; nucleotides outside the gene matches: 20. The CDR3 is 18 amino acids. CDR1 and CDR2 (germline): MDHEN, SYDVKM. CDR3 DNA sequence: TGTGCCAGCACCCCGATTAGACTAGCTGACAAAGAGGCAGATACGCAGTATTTT. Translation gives CASTPIRLADKEADTQYF.

CDR3 sequence (DNA): TGTGCCAGCCGAAGGACTAGCGGGGGCACCGGGGAGCTGTTTTTT. Its protein is CASRRTSGGTGELFF. The rearrangement links TRBV27 to TRBJ2-2; the match to TRBD2 covers 13 bases. Germline V CDR1 and CDR2: MNHEY, SMNVEV (reference sequence). The CDR3 contains 15 residues. V dropped 8 bases and J dropped 4; count of bases not matched to a gene: 4.

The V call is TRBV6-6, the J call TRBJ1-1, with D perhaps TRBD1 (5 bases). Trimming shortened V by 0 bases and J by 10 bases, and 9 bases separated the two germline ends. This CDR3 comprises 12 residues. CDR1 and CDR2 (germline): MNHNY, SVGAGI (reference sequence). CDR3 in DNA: TGTGCCAGCAGTTACTCTCGCGGGGGAGCTTTCTTT. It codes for CASSYSRGGAFF.

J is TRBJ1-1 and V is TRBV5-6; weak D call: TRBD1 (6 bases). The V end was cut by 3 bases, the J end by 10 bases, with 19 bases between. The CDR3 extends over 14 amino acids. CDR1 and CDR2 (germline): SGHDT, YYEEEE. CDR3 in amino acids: CASSSGQSGGRAFF. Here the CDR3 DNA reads TGTGCCAGCAGCTCTGGACAGAGTGGGGGCCGAGCTTTCTTT.

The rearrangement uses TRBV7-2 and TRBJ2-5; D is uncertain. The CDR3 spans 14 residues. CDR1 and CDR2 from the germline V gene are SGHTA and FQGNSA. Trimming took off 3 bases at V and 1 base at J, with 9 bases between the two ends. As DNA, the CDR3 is TGTGCCAGCAGCTTCTCGGGTTTCCAAGAGACCCAGTACTTC. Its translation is CASSFSGFQETQYF.

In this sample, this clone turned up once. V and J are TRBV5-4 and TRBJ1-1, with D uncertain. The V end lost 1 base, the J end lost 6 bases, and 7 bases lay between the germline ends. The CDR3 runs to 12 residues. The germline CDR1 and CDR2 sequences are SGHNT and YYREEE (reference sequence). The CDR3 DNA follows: TGTGCCAGCAGCTTGACGAGATCTGAAGCTTTCTTT. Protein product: CASSLTRSEAFF.

This CDR3 is CASSLLPGQGNSGANVLTF. CDR3 nucleotides: TGCGCCAGCAGCTTACTACCGGGACAGGGGAACTCTGGGGCCAACGTCCTGACTTTC. This chain connects TRBV5-1 to TRBJ2-6, with TRBD1 identical over 10 bases. The CDR3 extends over 19 amino acids. Germline V gene sequence: CDR1 SGHRS, CDR2 YFSETQ. Trimming cost V 2 bases and J 0 bases; bases outside gene matches: 8.

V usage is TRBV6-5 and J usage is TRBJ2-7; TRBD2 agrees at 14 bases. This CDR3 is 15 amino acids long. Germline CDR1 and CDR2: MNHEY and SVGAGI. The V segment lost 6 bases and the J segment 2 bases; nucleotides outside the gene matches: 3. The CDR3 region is CASRGLAGGTYEQYF. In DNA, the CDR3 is TGTGCCAGCAGAGGACTAGCGGGAGGTACCTACGAGCAGTACTTC.

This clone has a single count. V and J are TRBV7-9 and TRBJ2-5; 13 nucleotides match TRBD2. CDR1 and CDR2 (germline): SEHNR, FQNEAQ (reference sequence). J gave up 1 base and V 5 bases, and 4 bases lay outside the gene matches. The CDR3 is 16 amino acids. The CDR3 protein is CASSRLAGGFQETQYF. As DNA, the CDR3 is TGTGCCAGCAGCCGACTAGCGGGGGGCTTCCAAGAGACCCAGTACTTC.

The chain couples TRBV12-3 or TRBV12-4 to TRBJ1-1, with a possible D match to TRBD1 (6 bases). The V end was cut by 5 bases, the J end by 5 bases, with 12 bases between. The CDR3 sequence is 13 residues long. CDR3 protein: CASSATGRTEAFF. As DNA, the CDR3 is TGTGCCAGCAGTGCCACAGGGCGTACTGAAGCTTTCTTT.

DNA of the CDR3: TGCGCCAGCAGCCAAGTTGTCAGTCGAAACACCATATATTTT. As protein: CASSQVVSRNTIYF. The J gene is TRBJ1-3, the V gene TRBV4-3; no definite D call. Trimming took off 1 base at V and 5 bases at J, with 9 bases between the two ends. The CDR3 contains 14 residues. From germline, CDR1 is LGHNA and CDR2 YSLEER.

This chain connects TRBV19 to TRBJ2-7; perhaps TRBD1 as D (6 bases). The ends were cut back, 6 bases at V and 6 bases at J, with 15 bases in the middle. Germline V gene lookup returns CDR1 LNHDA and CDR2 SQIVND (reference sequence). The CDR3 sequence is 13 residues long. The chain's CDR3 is CASSALQGREQYF. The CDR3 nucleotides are TGTGCCAGTAGCGCCCTCCAGGGGCGCGAGCAGTACTTC.

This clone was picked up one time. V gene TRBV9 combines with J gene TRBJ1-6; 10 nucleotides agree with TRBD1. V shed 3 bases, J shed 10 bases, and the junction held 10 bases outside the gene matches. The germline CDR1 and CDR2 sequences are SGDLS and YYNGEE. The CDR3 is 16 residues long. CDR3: CASSARDRGLRSPLHF. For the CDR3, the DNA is TGTGCCAGCAGCGCCCGGGACAGGGGTCTTAGATCACCCCTCCACTTT.

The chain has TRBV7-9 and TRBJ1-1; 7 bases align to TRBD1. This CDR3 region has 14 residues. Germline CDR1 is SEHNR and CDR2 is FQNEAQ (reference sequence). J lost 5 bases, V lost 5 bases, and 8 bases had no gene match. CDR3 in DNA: TGTGCCAGCAGCCCTAGACAGGGTTGGACTGAAGCTTTCTTT. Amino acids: CASSPRQGWTEAFF.

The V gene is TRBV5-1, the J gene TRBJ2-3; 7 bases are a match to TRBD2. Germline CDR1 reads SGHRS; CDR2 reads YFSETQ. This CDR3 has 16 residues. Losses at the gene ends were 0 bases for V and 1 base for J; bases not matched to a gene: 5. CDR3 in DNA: TGCGCCAGCAGCTTGGAGGGGAGGGAAGGCACAGATACGCAGTATTTT. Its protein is CASSLEGREGTDTQYF.

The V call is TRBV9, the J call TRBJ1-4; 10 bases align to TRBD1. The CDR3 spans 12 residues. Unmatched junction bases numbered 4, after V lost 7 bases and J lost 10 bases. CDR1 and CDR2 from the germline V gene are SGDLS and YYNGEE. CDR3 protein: CASGTGAGKLFF. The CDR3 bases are TGTGCCAGCGGGACAGGGGCTGGAAAACTGTTTTTT.

In nucleotides, the CDR3 is TGTGCCACCAGTGATTCCCGGGATCCAACCTACGAGCAGTACTTC. As protein: CATSDSRDPTYEQYF. The genes are TRBV24-1 and TRBJ2-7; D may be TRBD2 (5 bases). The V end was cut by 2 bases, the J end by 2 bases, with 12 bases between. The germline V gene has CDR1 KGHDR and CDR2 SFDVKD. The CDR3 totals 15 residues.

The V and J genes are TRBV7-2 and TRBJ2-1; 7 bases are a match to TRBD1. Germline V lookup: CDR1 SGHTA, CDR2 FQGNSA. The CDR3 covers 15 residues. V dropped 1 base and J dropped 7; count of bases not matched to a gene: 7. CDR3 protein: CASSLEGAVFNEQFF. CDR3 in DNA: TGTGCCAGCAGCTTAGAGGGGGCGGTATTTAATGAGCAGTTCTTC.